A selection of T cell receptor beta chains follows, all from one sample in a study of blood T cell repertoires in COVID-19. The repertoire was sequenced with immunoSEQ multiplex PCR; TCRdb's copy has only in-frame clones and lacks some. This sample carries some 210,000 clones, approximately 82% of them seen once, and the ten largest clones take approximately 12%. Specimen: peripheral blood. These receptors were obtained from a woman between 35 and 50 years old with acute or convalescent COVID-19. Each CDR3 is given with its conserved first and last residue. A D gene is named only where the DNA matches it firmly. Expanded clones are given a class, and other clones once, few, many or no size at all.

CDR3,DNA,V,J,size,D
CASSLSIRVEQYF,TGTGCCAGCAGCTTATCCATTAGAGTCGAGCAGTACTTC,TRBV7-9,TRBJ2-7,.,.
CASSLDIGVKAEAFF,TGTGCCAGCAGCTTAGATATAGGAGTTAAGGCGGAAGCTTTCTTT,TRBV11-2,TRBJ1-1,once,.
CASSGRDSPNTGELFF,TGTGCCAGCAGCGGAAGGGACAGTCCGAACACCGGGGAGCTGTTTTTT,TRBV7-8,TRBJ2-2,.,TRBD1
CASSRLHHEQFF,TGTGCCAGCAGTCGACTGCACCATGAGCAGTTCTTC,TRBV12-3/TRBV12-4,TRBJ2-1,.,.
CASSISSGSGAGELFF,TGCGCCAGCAGCATATCTAGCGGGAGTGGGGCCGGGGAGCTGTTTTTT,TRBV5-1,TRBJ2-2,.,TRBD2
CASSSGAYNEQFF,TGTGCCAGCAGTTCGGGGGCCTACAATGAGCAGTTCTTC,TRBV2,TRBJ2-1,once,.
CSASTGTSVSYEQYF,TGCAGTGCTAGTACCGGGACTAGCGTGTCCTACGAGCAGTACTTC,TRBV20-1,TRBJ2-7,few,TRBD2
CASSLAVAGGIEQFF,TGTGCCAGCAGCTTGGCGGTAGCGGGAGGGATTGAGCAGTTCTTC,TRBV5-4,TRBJ2-1,.,TRBD2
CASSQEGLAGDNEQFF,TGTGCCAGCAGCCAAGAGGGGCTAGCGGGAGACAATGAGCAGTTCTTC,TRBV3-1/TRBV3-2,TRBJ2-1,.,TRBD2
CAISRVQGNTEAFF,TGTGCCATCAGTAGGGTACAGGGGAACACTGAAGCTTTCTTT,TRBV10-3,TRBJ1-1,.,.
CASSRLSENTEAFF,TGTGCCAGCAGCCGACTTAGCGAGAACACTGAAGCTTTCTTT,TRBV3-1/TRBV3-2,TRBJ1-1,many,.
CATSRDQNSPLHF,TGTGCCACCAGCAGAGATCAGAATTCACCCCTCCACTTT,TRBV15,TRBJ1-6,.,.
CASSPITTGWGTEAFF,TGCGCCAGCAGCCCTATCACGACAGGGTGGGGCACTGAAGCTTTCTTT,TRBV4-1,TRBJ1-1,once,TRBD1
CASSLGGHTQYF,TGTGCCAGCAGCTTGGGGGGCCATACGCAGTATTTT,TRBV5-5,TRBJ2-3,.,.
CASSIRGLGTEAFF,TGTGCCAGTAGTATCAGGGGTTTAGGCACTGAAGCTTTCTTT,TRBV19,TRBJ1-1,.,.
CSGGTGPNEQFF,TGCAGCGGGGGGACAGGGCCCAATGAGCAGTTCTTC,TRBV29-1,TRBJ2-1,.,TRBD1
CAWSDEREGFYNEQFF,TGTGCCTGGAGTGACGAGCGGGAGGGCTTTTACAATGAGCAGTTCTTC,TRBV30,TRBJ2-1,.,TRBD2
CASSTRGLASTDTQYF,TGTGCCAGCAGCACCAGAGGACTAGCGAGCACAGATACGCAGTATTTT,TRBV7-2,TRBJ2-3,.,TRBD2
CASRDFSGLGAQHF,TGTGCCAGTCGGGACTTCTCGGGGCTTGGGGCCCAGCATTTT,TRBV6-5,TRBJ1-5,.,.
CASSLRLAGAETTGELFF,TGTGCCAGCAGTTTACGTCTAGCGGGGGCAGAGACCACCGGGGAGCTGTTTTTT,TRBV27,TRBJ2-2,.,TRBD2
CASSPRDSWTQYF,TGTGCCAGCAGCCCTAGGGACTCTTGGACCCAGTACTTC,TRBV14,TRBJ2-5,.,.
CASSRASSTDTQYF,TGTGCCAGCAGCCGCGCCTCTAGCACAGATACGCAGTATTTT,TRBV7-2,TRBJ2-3,.,.
CASSLGDRPNYGYTF,TGTGCCAGCAGCTTAGGGGACAGGCCCAACTATGGCTACACCTTC,TRBV11-1,TRBJ1-2,.,TRBD1
CASSVWQGADTQYF,TGTGCCAGCAGTGTTTGGCAGGGTGCAGATACGCAGTATTTT,TRBV6-4,TRBJ2-3,.,.
CASSPSTGMNTEAFF,TGTGCCAGCAGCCCTTCGACAGGGATGAACACTGAAGCTTTCTTT,TRBV11-2,TRBJ1-1,.,TRBD1
CASSTGRGTEAFF,TGTGCCAGCAGTACCGGACGGGGAACTGAAGCTTTCTTT,TRBV2,TRBJ1-1,.,.
CASSVQGASEAFF,TGTGCCAGCAGCGTACAGGGGGCAAGTGAAGCTTTCTTT,TRBV7-2,TRBJ1-1,many,TRBD1
CASSNKGEGANVLTF,TGTGCCAGCAGCAATAAGGGAGAGGGGGCCAACGTCCTGACTTTC,TRBV11-2,TRBJ2-6,.,.
CASSQVTGNTEAFF,TGCGCCAGCAGCCAAGTTACAGGGAACACTGAAGCTTTCTTT,TRBV4-1,TRBJ1-1,.,.
CASSLTSGGGLYEQYF,TGTGCCAGCAGCCTAACTAGCGGGGGCGGGCTCTACGAGCAGTACTTC,TRBV11-2,TRBJ2-7,.,TRBD2
CASSPGTGNTEAFF,TGTGCCAGTAGTCCAGGGACAGGGAACACTGAAGCTTTCTTT,TRBV19,TRBJ1-1,once,TRBD1
CASSTGLAGVREYF,TGTGCCAGCAGTACGGGACTAGCGGGAGTTCGGGAGTACTTC,TRBV2,TRBJ2-7,.,TRBD2
CASSPPWHNTEAFF,TGTGCCAGCAGCCCGCCCTGGCACAACACTGAAGCTTTCTTT,TRBV7-9,TRBJ1-1,once,.
CASSAPFSGQNTGELFF,TGTGCCAGTAGTGCTCCTTTTTCAGGGCAGAACACCGGGGAGCTGTTTTTT,TRBV19,TRBJ2-2,.,.